This record covers a single TCR beta chain. The data derive from a study of blood T cell repertoires in COVID-19. As for the study in general: Two negative PCRs, clearance, or symptom resolution were required of recovered Cohort 3 donors. The study drew acute and convalescent COVID-19 samples from the United States, Italy and Spain. In each case, the material was cDNA or gDNA derived from T cells, B-cell-depleted T cells, or PBMCs.

The junction had 4 bases not matched to a gene; V was cut back by 0 bases and J by 4 bases. There are 16 residues in the CDR3. Germline assignment: CDR1 SGDLS and CDR2 YYNGEE. Produced via immunoSEQ multiplex PCR; TCRdb's table is partial and in-frame only. The sample lists roughly 200,000 clones, roughly 84% occurring once. The receptor was derived from a man between 25 and 39 years old in a cohort exposed to, infected with or recovered from COVID-19 (not recorded which). This chain connects TRBV9 to TRBJ2-2; 9 bases line up with TRBD2. Sequencing input: PBMCs or T cells enriched from blood (not recorded which). The CDR3 DNA is TGTGCCAGCAGCGTAGTAGCGGGAGCTGGCACCGGGGAGCTGTTTTTT. Its translation is CASSVVAGAGTGELFF.